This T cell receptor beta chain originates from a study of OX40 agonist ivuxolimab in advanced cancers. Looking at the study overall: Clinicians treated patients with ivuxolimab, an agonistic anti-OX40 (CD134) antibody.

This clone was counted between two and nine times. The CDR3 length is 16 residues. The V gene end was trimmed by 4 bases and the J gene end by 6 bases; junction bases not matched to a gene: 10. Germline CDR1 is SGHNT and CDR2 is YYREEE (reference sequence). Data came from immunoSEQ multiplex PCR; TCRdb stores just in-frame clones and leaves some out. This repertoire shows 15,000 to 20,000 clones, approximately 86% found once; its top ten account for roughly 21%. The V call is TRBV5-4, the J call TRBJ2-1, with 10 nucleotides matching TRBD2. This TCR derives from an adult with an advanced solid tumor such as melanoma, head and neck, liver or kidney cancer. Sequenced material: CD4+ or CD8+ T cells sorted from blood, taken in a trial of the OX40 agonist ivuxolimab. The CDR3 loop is CASSLAGSGRANEQFF. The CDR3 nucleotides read TGTGCCAGCAGCCTGGCGGGGAGCGGGAGGGCCAATGAGCAGTTCTTC.